This T cell receptor (beta chain) was found in a study of blood T cells in healthy people across ages. Next came a second PCR, run for about 7 to 12 cycles, which used a sample-barcoded 5' primer along with a J-beta primer mix. Each TCR beta cDNA got a 12-nucleotide random molecular identifier. TCRdb used MiXCR to reprocess the 5' RACE reads, holding one entry per CDR3 protein. The data hold some 560,000 distinct CDR3 sequences, with around 27% observed a single time. This clonotype appeared a few times. Trimming pared 2 bases from V and 2 bases from J, leaving 18 bases between. CDR1 DFQATT and CDR2 SNEGSKA come from the germline V gene (reference sequence). The CDR3 sequence is 16 residues long. These data were likewise used in another study, on T cells of mothers and their children.

The gene calls are TRBV20-1 and TRBJ1-2; weak D call: TRBD1 (5 bases). The sequenced sample consisted of blood. The TCR sequence derives from a boy aged 2 to 10 in good health. CDR3 sequence (DNA): TGCAGTGCTAGACCGGGTTGGAGGGGTTCAAACTATGGCTACACCTTC. It is translated as CSARPGWRGSNYGYTF.